Described below is a single T cell receptor (beta chain) sequence and its context. The record originates from a study of cytomegalovirus exposure and HLA in healthy donors. Primers included in the PCR were 60 Vbeta and 13 Jbeta primers. Only in-frame clones appear in the TCRdb table, and some are missing; sequencing was by immunoSEQ multiplex PCR. The sample has some 190,000 clones, around 85% seen once. The sequence came from a boy between 2 and 10 years old in good health and CMV-seronegative. Sequencing was carried out using PBMCs.

This CDR3 is CASSLQGPRDTEAFF. The CDR3 DNA follows: TGTGCCAGCAGCTTACAGGGGCCTAGAGACACTGAAGCTTTCTTT. This sequence joins TRBV11-2 and TRBJ1-1; weak D call: TRBD1 (6 bases). The germline CDR1 and CDR2 sequences are SGHAT and FQNNGV. Trimming removed 2 bases from V and 3 bases from J, with 13 bases in between. The CDR3 has 15 amino acids.